The 14 T cell receptor beta chains below come from one sample, sequenced in a study of cytomegalovirus exposure and HLA in healthy donors. PCR primers comprised 60 Vbeta and 13 Jbeta primers. Method: immunoSEQ multiplex PCR; TCRdb's copy keeps in-frame clones and lacks some. Among 200,000 to 250,000 clones, approximately 80% were seen once, and the ten largest hold roughly 7.4%. Material for sequencing was PBMCs. These receptors all come from a woman in her sixties in good health and CMV-seropositive.

V and J are TRBV7-2 and TRBJ2-7; TRBD2 aligns across 10 bases. After removal of 2 bases from V and 4 bases from J, the junction contained 5 bases not matched to a gene. The CDR3 extends over 15 amino acids. Germline values: CDR1 SGHTA, CDR2 FQGNSA. CDR3 sequence: CASSLSLAGVYEQYF. DNA of the CDR3: TGTGCCAGCAGCTTAAGTCTAGCGGGGGTATACGAGCAGTACTTC.

V is TRBV18 and J is TRBJ2-7, with D possibly TRBD1 on 6 matching bases. The CDR3 is 14 amino acids. From germline, CDR1 is KGHSH and CDR2 LQKENI. V lost 3 bases and J 5 bases, leaving 14 bases between the germline ends. The CDR3 DNA follows: TGTGCCAGCTCACCGGGCAGGGGTGAGAACGAGCAGTACTTC. Protein sequence: CASSPGRGENEQYF.

V is TRBV7-3 and J is TRBJ1-2; possibly TRBD1 for D (5 bases). V was trimmed by 2 bases and J by 8 bases, leaving 12 bases between them. CDR3 length: 13 residues. CDR1 is SGHTA and CDR2 is FQGTGA in the germline V gene. The CDR3 region has the DNA TGTGCCAGCAGCTTACGCGACAGACAAGGCTACACCTTC. Its protein is CASSLRDRQGYTF.

The rearrangement links TRBV4-2 to TRBJ2-7, with D hard to call. The CDR3 extends over 13 amino acids. Per germline, CDR1 LGHNA and CDR2 YNFKEQ. V shed 1 base and J shed 4 bases, with 8 bases lying between them. In nucleotides, the CDR3 is TGTGCCAGCAGCCAAGTATCAGTGTACGAGCAGTACTTC. Translating it yields CASSQVSVYEQYF.

The V and J genes are TRBV11-2 and TRBJ1-2; D gene uncertain. V lost 3 bases to trimming and J lost 4 bases, with 6 bases between them. Germline V gene sequence: CDR1 SGHAT, CDR2 FQNNGV. The CDR3 spans 12 residues. In DNA, the CDR3 is TGTGCCAGCAGCTTGGGGAGCTATGGCTACACCTTC. Its protein is CASSLGSYGYTF.

This clone was found a few times. CDR3 sequence reads: CASSLSGPDTQYF. The CDR3 DNA sequence: TGTGCCAGCTCACTTTCAGGGCCAGATACGCAGTATTTT. The chain employs TRBV18 and TRBJ2-3; tentative D call: TRBD1 (5 bases). V was shortened by 4 bases and J by 4 bases, with 9 bases between the two germline ends. CDR1 is KGHSH, CDR2 LQKENI, per germline. This CDR3 region has 13 residues. Using reference TRBV18 and TRBJ2-3 for the parts outside the CDR3, the full variable domain is NAGVMQNPRHLVRRRGQEARLRCSPMKGHSHVYWYRQLPEEGLKFMVYLQKENIIDESGMPKERFSAEFPKEGPSILRIQQVVRGDSAAYFCASSLSGPDTQYFGPGTRLTVL.

The gene calls are TRBV4-1 and TRBJ1-5; no definite D call. Trimming shortened V by 1 base and J by 0 bases, and 13 bases separated the two germline ends. CDR3 size: 17 residues. From germline, CDR1 is MGHRA and CDR2 YSYEKL. The CDR3 DNA reads as TGCGCCAGCAGCCAAGGTTTGAGGCCTTATAGCAATCAGCCCCAGCATTTT. Translation: CASSQGLRPYSNQPQHF.

V and J are TRBV5-1 and TRBJ2-3; D gene unclear. CDR3 size: 15 residues. The germline gives CDR1 SGHRS, CDR2 YFSETQ. The V end lost 4 bases, the J end lost 0 bases, and 12 bases lay between the germline ends. CDR3 in DNA: TGCGCCAGCAGCCCGTCCCCACGGAGCACAGATACGCAGTATTTT. It translates to CASSPSPRSTDTQYF.

The rearrangement joins TRBV9 to TRBJ2-1, with 7 nucleotides matching TRBD1. J gave up 0 bases and V 3 bases, and 6 bases lay outside the gene matches. The CDR3 is made up of 16 amino acids. Germline CDR1 and CDR2: SGDLS and YYNGEE. The DNA for the CDR3 is TGTGCCAGCAGCGCCTCGTCAGGGGGCTCCTACAATGAGCAGTTCTTC. Protein product: CASSASSGGSYNEQFF.

The chain is built from TRBV28 and TRBJ2-7; 7 bases align to TRBD2. The CDR3 sequence is 14 residues long. V shed 3 bases, J shed 5 bases, and the junction held 7 bases outside the gene matches. In germline, CDR1 is MDHEN, CDR2 SYDVKM. This chain's CDR3 is CASSFRGGVHEQYF. The CDR3 DNA sequence: TGTGCCAGCAGTTTCCGGGGAGGGGTGCACGAGCAGTACTTC.

This clone appeared a few times. V and J are TRBV6-5 and TRBJ1-5; D call uncertain. Germline V gives CDR1 MNHEY, CDR2 SVGAGI. V was clipped by 5 bases and J by 6 bases, with 11 bases between them. The CDR3 has 13 residues. DNA of the CDR3: TGTGCCAGCAGTCCGAGGGAGGGTCAGCCCCAGCATTTT. It encodes CASSPREGQPQHF.

The chain joins TRBV29-1 to TRBJ1-2; D unclear. The V gene lost 4 bases and the J gene lost 4 bases, with 7 bases spanning the gap. CDR3 length: 11 amino acids. Germline loops: CDR1 SQVTM, CDR2 ANQGSEA. In DNA form, the CDR3 reads TGCAGCGTTGCGGGAATCTATGGCTACACCTTC. Amino acids: CSVAGIYGYTF.

In this sample, this clone turned up once. The CDR3 coding sequence is TGTGCCAGCAGTGTCTTATACGAGCAGTACTTC. Its translation: CASSVLYEQYF. V usage is TRBV2 and J usage is TRBJ2-7, with D unclear. The CDR3 has 11 residues. V was pared by 4 bases and J by 4 bases, with 5 bases between. Germline V gene sequence: CDR1 SNHLY, CDR2 FYNNEI.

The chain carries TRBV9 and TRBJ2-7, with TRBD2 identical over 11 bases. CDR1 SGDLS and CDR2 YYNGEE come from the germline V gene. This CDR3 has 15 residues. The V gene end was trimmed by 3 bases and the J gene end by 2 bases; junction bases not matched to a gene: 4. For the CDR3, the DNA is TGTGCCAGCAGCGCCGGGACTAGCGGTACCTACGAGCAGTACTTC. Translation gives CASSAGTSGTYEQYF.